Following are 18 T cell receptor beta chains from one sample sequenced in a study of naive and memory T cell subsets (dated by TCRdb to about 2017). General conclusions and limits of the study: A few larger clonotypes were found in naive repertoires, especially CD8, and these larger clonotypes were possibly memory cells re-expressing CD45RA.

No antigens are known for them. Preparation of the library involved UMI-ligation and nested PCR. The instrument given in TCRdb is Illumina MiSeq. The beta constant-region primer consisted of an equimolar mixture of two oligonucleotides that together covered TRBC1 and TRBC2. Four rounds of PCR were used to amplify ligated cDNA, with nested alpha and beta constant-region primers being used together with the SP2 primer. TCRdb reworked the public reads: Q25 trimming with fastp, MiXCR clone assembly, productive beta chains retained. Entries that share a CDR3 protein sequence are merged under the most common genes and DNA. Recorded for this sample are roughly 100,000 distinct CDR3 sequences; roughly 14% of them occurred a single time. The top ten hold roughly 3.1% of the sample. Source material: naive CD8+ T cells from blood. Reading the label with the study, this specimen's cell subset or site is: naive T cells, CD45RA high CD27+. The receptor set was obtained from a human donor in good health.

CDR3 in amino acids: CASSFYGGASDTQYF. The CDR3 bases are TGTGCCAGCAGCTTCTACGGGGGGGCCTCCGATACGCAGTATTTT. The rearrangement links TRBV7-2 to TRBJ2-3; 8 positions match TRBD2. The CDR3 runs to 15 residues. V shed 3 bases and J 6 bases; nucleotides not matched to a gene: 8. CDR1 and CDR2 from the germline V gene are SGHTA and FQGNSA.

This clonotype was seen at least ten times. The chain uses TRBV11-2 and TRBJ2-1; 10 nucleotides line up with TRBD2. Germline V lookup: CDR1 SGHAT, CDR2 FQNNGV. There are 15 residues in the CDR3. V gave up 5 bases and J gave up 1 base; unmatched junction bases: 2. CDR3 DNA sequence: TGTGCCAGCAGCCAGACTAGCGGGTCCTACAATGAGCAGTTCTTC. Translated, it gives CASSQTSGSYNEQFF.

This clonotype came up many times. The chain links TRBV6-6 to TRBJ2-2; the D is unclear. V lost 8 bases and J lost 7, with 5 bases in between. Germline loops: CDR1 MNHNY, CDR2 SVGAGI (reference sequence). The CDR3 consists of 10 residues. The CDR3 region has the DNA TGTGCCAGCGGTGACGGGGAGCTGTTTTTT. This translates into CASGDGELFF.

V gene TRBV10-3 combines with J gene TRBJ2-7; 8 bases fit TRBD2. With V trimmed by 7 bases and J by 4 bases, 9 bases remained unmatched. CDR3 length: 14 amino acids. The germline V gene encodes CDR1 ENHRY and CDR2 SYGVKD. The CDR3 nucleotides are TGTGCCATCAAGGCGGGAGGTAGAAGTTACGAGCAGTACTTC. It yields the protein CAIKAGGRSYEQYF.

The chain recombines TRBV20-1 with TRBJ2-3; D may be TRBD2 (6 bases). The CDR3 has 14 amino acids. Germline CDR1 and CDR2: DFQATT and SNEGSKA (reference sequence). The CDR3 DNA is TGCAGCGCAGCAGGGACTTTTGTGACAGATACGCAGTATTTT. This encodes CSAAGTFVTDTQYF.

The V gene is TRBV5-4, the J gene TRBJ2-7, with 8 bases aligning to TRBD2. Germline assignment: CDR1 SGHNT and CDR2 YYREEE (reference sequence). The trim removed 4 bases at V and 2 bases at J, leaving 8 bases unmatched. This CDR3 region has 15 residues. CDR3 coding DNA: TGTGCCAGCAGCCCGGGACTAGAAACAACCTACGAGCAGTACTTC. It is translated as CASSPGLETTYEQYF.

The chain combines TRBV7-9 with TRBJ1-5, with D hard to call. CDR1 and CDR2 (germline): SEHNR, FQNEAQ (reference sequence). Trimming took off 1 base at V and 5 bases at J, with 6 bases between the two ends. This CDR3 spans 13 amino acids. The CDR3 loop is CASSLDGYQPQHF. The CDR3 coding sequence is TGTGCCAGCAGCTTAGACGGGTATCAGCCCCAGCATTTT. Variable domain in full (rest from reference TRBV7-9 and TRBJ1-5): DTGVSQNPRHKITKRGQNVTFRCDPISEHNRLYWYRQTLGQGPEFLTYFQNEAQLEKSRLLSDRFSAERPKGSFSTLEIQRTEQGDSAMYLCASSLDGYQPQHFGDGTRLSIL.

This clonotype was observed at least ten times. This chain links TRBV19 with TRBJ2-1, with 13 positions matching TRBD2. Germline V gives CDR1 LNHDA, CDR2 SQIVND (reference sequence). J was trimmed by 6 bases and V by 7 bases; bases with no gene match: 6. This CDR3 region has 15 residues. The CDR3 DNA is TGTGCCAGTACCATACTAGCGGGAGGGATCAATGAGCAGTTCTTC. Translating gives CASTILAGGINEQFF.

This clonotype occurred many times. V usage is TRBV30 and J usage is TRBJ2-1; no firm D call. V was shortened by 1 base and J by 8 bases, with 12 bases between the two germline ends. Germline values: CDR1 GTSNPN, CDR2 SVGIG (reference sequence). The CDR3 sequence is 13 residues long. The CDR3 DNA sequence: TGTGCCTGGAGTGCGTACTCCAACGATGAGCAGTTCTTC. Encoded protein: CAWSAYSNDEQFF. Together with reference TRBV30 and TRBJ2-1, the CDR3 gives the full variable domain: SQTIHQWPATLVQPVGSPLSLECTVEGTSNPNLYWYRQAAGRGLQLLFYSVGIGQISSEVPQNLSASRPQDRQFILSSKKLLLSDSGFYLCAWSAYSNDEQFFGPGTRLTVL.

This clonotype was seen ten or more times. The chain couples TRBV29-1 to TRBJ2-7; D assignment may be TRBD1 or TRBD2 (5 bases each). Germline V lookup: CDR1 SQVTM, CDR2 ANQGSEA. The CDR3 extends over 13 amino acids. V was trimmed by 6 bases and J by 3 bases, leaving 15 bases between them. The CDR3 is CSVMGRLDYEQYF. The CDR3 DNA is TGCAGCGTGATGGGACGGCTAGACTACGAGCAGTACTTC.

This clonotype appeared a few times. This rearrangement joins TRBV27 to TRBJ2-2; 11 bases are shared with TRBD1. J gave up 5 bases and V 0 bases, and 5 bases lay outside the gene matches. CDR1 and CDR2 from the germline V gene are MNHEY and SMNVEV (reference sequence). CDR3 length equals 17 residues. The CDR3 spells CASSLSGTGGPTGELFF. The CDR3 nucleotides are TGTGCCAGCAGTTTATCGGGGACAGGGGGTCCAACCGGGGAGCTGTTTTTT.

This sequence joins TRBV30 and TRBJ2-1; possibly TRBD2 for D (6 bases). The CDR3 is 12 amino acids. Trimming removed 4 bases at V and 9 bases at J, with 13 bases between. CDR1 is GTSNPN, CDR2 SVGIG, per germline (reference sequence). This chain's CDR3 is CAWTLGGGEQFF. The CDR3 DNA reads as TGTGCCTGGACCTTGGGGGGAGGTGAGCAGTTCTTC.

This clonotype was recorded at least ten times. The genes are TRBV12-3 or TRBV12-4 and TRBJ2-1; D tentatively fits TRBD1 or TRBD2 (5 bases each). The V end lost 8 bases, the J end lost 5 bases, and 19 bases lay between the germline ends. The CDR3 is 15 amino acids. CDR3 amino acids: CASGEGWEVNNEQFF. As DNA, the CDR3 is TGTGCCAGCGGTGAGGGGTGGGAAGTGAACAATGAGCAGTTCTTC.

This clonotype was counted between two and nine times. The CDR3 protein is CSAVSTSGPTDTQYF. The CDR3 nucleotides read TGCAGCGCCGTATCGACTAGCGGGCCCACAGATACGCAGTATTTT. This sequence joins TRBV29-1 and TRBJ2-3, with 10 positions matching TRBD2. V trimming: 7 bases; J trimming: 2 bases; junction bases outside the gene matches: 9. CDR1 SQVTM and CDR2 ANQGSEA come from the germline V gene. The CDR3 length is 15 residues.

There are a few counts of this clonotype. This chain links TRBV7-8 with TRBJ2-7, with D perhaps TRBD1 (6 bases). Deletions cut 0 bases from V and 6 bases from J, with 12 bases between. Germline CDR1 reads SGHVS; CDR2 reads FQNEAQ. The CDR3 covers 14 residues. In nucleotides, the CDR3 is TGTGCCAGCAGCTTAGCGCCCGGACAGAGCGAGCAGTACTTC. Translating it yields CASSLAPGQSEQYF.

This clonotype was counted between two and nine times. The V and J genes are TRBV20-1 and TRBJ2-1, with D perhaps matching TRBD1 or TRBD2 (5 bases each). Per germline, CDR1 DFQATT and CDR2 SNEGSKA (reference sequence). The CDR3 contains 12 residues. The V and J ends lost 1 base and 15 bases respectively, with 16 bases between them. DNA for the CDR3: TGCAGTGCTAGAGCCGGGACCCAACAATGGTTCTTC. The encoded protein is CSARAGTQQWFF.

This clonotype occurred a few times. This rearrangement joins TRBV10-3 to TRBJ2-7; D is unclear. The V and J ends lost 2 bases and 3 bases respectively, with 5 bases between them. The CDR3 consists of 12 residues. Germline V lookup: CDR1 ENHRY, CDR2 SYGVKD. CDR3 region: CAISEAVYEQYF. The CDR3 region has the DNA TGTGCCATCAGTGAGGCGGTCTACGAGCAGTACTTC.

J is TRBJ1-3 and V is TRBV7-9; TRBD1 is a possible D gene (6 bases). The germline gives CDR1 SEHNR, CDR2 FQNEAQ (reference sequence). Trimming stripped 4 bases from V and 1 base from J, with 14 bases between. This CDR3 is built from 16 residues. The CDR3 loop reads CASSSGQQRSGNTIYF. CDR3 DNA sequence: TGTGCCAGCAGCTCTGGACAGCAACGTTCTGGAAACACCATATATTTT.